These T cell receptor beta chains were read from a single sample in a study of blood T cell repertoires in COVID-19. Measured with immunoSEQ multiplex PCR; TCRdb has only the in-frame clones, and not every one. The sample has hundreds of thousands of clones, around nine tenths seen once; the top ten hold roughly a tenth. Sequenced sample: PBMCs or T cells enriched from blood (not recorded which). The receptors were sampled from a woman in her forties or fifties who had recovered from COVID-19. Each CDR3 is given with its conserved first and last residue. A D gene is named only where the DNA matches it firmly. Only part of the rows carry a size: once, few, many, or a class if the clone is expanded.

v_call	d_call	clone_size	j_call	cdr3_nt	cdr3_aa
TRBV5-6	-	-	TRBJ2-7	TGTGCCAGCAGCTTGGTCAGGGGTGGGTATTATAGTTCCTACGAGCAGTACTTC	CASSLVRGGYYSSYEQYF
TRBV2	-	-	TRBJ1-2	TGTGCCAGCAGACCCGACAGAACCGCTGACACCTTC	CASRPDRTADTF
TRBV15	TRBD1	-	TRBJ1-5	TGTGCCACCAGCAGTGCGGGACAGAATAGCAATCAGCCCCAGCATTTT	CATSSAGQNSNQPQHF
TRBV5-5	TRBD1	-	TRBJ1-2	TGTGCCAGCAGTTCTACCGGGACAGGCCGGCCCCGTGGTGGCTACACCTTC	CASSSTGTGRPRGGYTF
TRBV28	-	-	TRBJ1-2	TGTGCCAGCAGTCAGAGGACAGTGGGGGATTTCGGCTACACCTTC	CASSQRTVGDFGYTF
TRBV12-3/TRBV12-4	-	-	TRBJ2-1	TGTGCCAGCAACATACCGAGGGCAAGTGAGCAGTTCTTC	CASNIPRASEQFF
TRBV5-1	-	-	TRBJ1-1	TGCGCCAGCAGCTTGGCGGCAGGAGGGAACACTGAAGCTTTCTTT	CASSLAAGGNTEAFF
TRBV5-1	-	-	TRBJ2-2	TGCGCCAGCAGCTTGGATCCAGGGGCCGGGGAGCTGTTTTTT	CASSLDPGAGELFF
TRBV6-5	-	few	TRBJ1-1	TGTGCCAGCACCACGGGGGTCCGGACTGAAGCTTTCTTT	CASTTGVRTEAFF
TRBV6-5	TRBD1	-	TRBJ2-7	TGTGCCAGCAGTTCGGACAGGGCGGTGTACGAGCAGTACTTC	CASSSDRAVYEQYF
TRBV7-9	-	-	TRBJ2-3	TGTGCCAGCAGCTTAGGCAGGGGATCAGATACGCAGTATTTT	CASSLGRGSDTQYF
TRBV30	-	-	TRBJ1-2	TGTGCCTGGAGTGTTGGGGGCGCGTGGATTAACTATGGCTACACCTTC	CAWSVGGAWINYGYTF
TRBV5-4	-	-	TRBJ1-2	TGTGCCAGCAGCTTGGCCGAGGAGGGGCGCTATGGCTACACCTTC	CASSLAEEGRYGYTF
TRBV5-6	-	-	TRBJ1-2	TGTGCCAGCAGCTCTAACAAAGGGGGCTATGGCTACACCTTC	CASSSNKGGYGYTF
TRBV11-1	-	-	TRBJ1-1	TGTGCCAGCAGCCCGCCTGAGTGGAGGATCACTGAAGCTTTCTTT	CASSPPEWRITEAFF
TRBV18	TRBD1	-	TRBJ1-3	TGTGCCAGCTCATCCGAACAGGGGATCGGAAACACCATATATTTT	CASSSEQGIGNTIYF
TRBV4-1	-	once	TRBJ1-5	TGCGCCAGCAGCCAAGAAGCGGGGCCGGGCAATCAGCCCCAGCATTTT	CASSQEAGPGNQPQHF
TRBV12-3/TRBV12-4	TRBD1	few	TRBJ1-2	TGTGCCAGCAGTTTTCAGGGGGGCCATGGCTACACCTTC	CASSFQGGHGYTF
TRBV7-2	TRBD2	-	TRBJ2-2	TGTGCCAGCAGCTTGGGCCTAGCGGGGGCTGGCGGGGAGCTGTTTTTT	CASSLGLAGAGGELFF
TRBV6-5	-	-	TRBJ2-7	TGTGCCAGCAGTTACTCGGTTATACGTCCGGGCTACGAGCAGTACTTC	CASSYSVIRPGYEQYF
TRBV7-8	-	-	TRBJ2-1	TGTGCCAGCAGCTTAGTACAGATATACAATGAGCAGTTCTTC	CASSLVQIYNEQFF
TRBV2	-	-	TRBJ1-2	TGTGCCAGCAGTGAAGGGGGCCCTGGCTACACCTTC	CASSEGGPGYTF
TRBV19	-	-	TRBJ2-3	TGTGCCAGTAGTAGGTACCGTCCGGGAATGGGCACAGATACGCAGTATTTT	CASSRYRPGMGTDTQYF
TRBV6-1	-	few	TRBJ1-3	TGTGCCAGCAGTGAACCAGGCTCTGGAAACACCATATATTTT	CASSEPGSGNTIYF
TRBV4-1	TRBD1	-	TRBJ1-6	TGCGCCAGCAGCCAAGGAGAAGGACAGGACCCATATAATTCACCCCTCCACTTT	CASSQGEGQDPYNSPLHF
TRBV5-1	-	-	TRBJ2-5	TGCGCCAGCTCCCTGGCAGGGGCAGAAGAGACCCAGTACTTC	CASSLAGAEETQYF
TRBV4-2	TRBD1	-	TRBJ2-1	TGTGCCAGCAGCCGGCACCGGGACAGCTCCTACAATGAGCAGTTCTTC	CASSRHRDSSYNEQFF
TRBV5-1	TRBD1	-	TRBJ1-4	TGCGCCAGCAGCTCTGGACAGGGGGACGAAAAACTGTTTTTT	CASSSGQGDEKLFF
TRBV7-9	-	-	TRBJ2-1	TGTGCCAGCAGCTTAGGCAGCTACAATGAGCAGTTCTTC	CASSLGSYNEQFF
TRBV5-1	-	-	TRBJ1-2	TGCGCCAGCAGCTTGGATAGGGGATTGGATGGCTACACCTTC	CASSLDRGLDGYTF
TRBV4-1	-	-	TRBJ2-1	TGCGCCAGCAGCCCCCGCGGGGTAAGCTCCTACAATGAGCAGTTCTTC	CASSPRGVSSYNEQFF
TRBV30	-	-	TRBJ1-1	TGTGCCTGGAGCAGGCAGGGAAGCACTGAAGCTTTCTTT	CAWSRQGSTEAFF
TRBV19	-	-	TRBJ1-6	TGTGCCAGTAGTATAACCCTGAGAAATAATTCACCCCTCCACTTT	CASSITLRNNSPLHF
TRBV6-5	-	-	TRBJ1-3	TGTGCCAGCAGGGCAGACATGGGTTTCGACACCATATATTTT	CASRADMGFDTIYF
TRBV7-6	-	-	TRBJ2-7	TGTGCCAGCAGCCGATCGGGAGCGGTGGGGGAGCAGTACTTC	CASSRSGAVGEQYF
TRBV18	-	-	TRBJ1-3	TGTGCCAGCTCATCGGGGGTTGGAAACACCATATATTTT	CASSSGVGNTIYF
TRBV27	-	-	TRBJ1-2	TGTGCCAGCAGTTCAGGCGTGGCAGGCTATGGCTACACCTTC	CASSSGVAGYGYTF
TRBV2	-	once	TRBJ2-6	TGTGCCAGCAGTGGCGTCTCTGGGGCCAACGTCCTGACTTTC	CASSGVSGANVLTF
TRBV28	-	-	TRBJ1-5	TGTGCCAGCAGTTTATCAGGGAATCAGCCCCAGCATTTT	CASSLSGNQPQHF
TRBV6-2/TRBV6-3	-	-	TRBJ1-5	TGTGCCAGCAGTAAACAGGGTAGCAATCAGCCCCAGCATTTT	CASSKQGSNQPQHF
TRBV30	-	-	TRBJ1-1	TGTGCCCGTCGACGGGAGACTGAAGCTTTCTTT	CARRRETEAFF
TRBV10-3	-	-	TRBJ2-5	TGTGCCATCAGGGATAGCGGACAGACCCAGTACTTC	CAIRDSGQTQYF
TRBV14	-	-	TRBJ2-5	TGTGCCAGCAGCCCCCTATGGCTGGGGCCTGGAGAGACCCAGTACTTC	CASSPLWLGPGETQYF
TRBV3-1/TRBV3-2	-	-	TRBJ1-6	TGTGCCAGCAGCCAAGAGGGCAGCTATAATTCACCCCTCCACTTT	CASSQEGSYNSPLHF
TRBV6-5	-	-	TRBJ1-6	TGTGCCAGCAGTTACTCGGAACAGGGACATTCACCCCTCCACTTT	CASSYSEQGHSPLHF
TRBV7-8	TRBD1	-	TRBJ1-6	TGTGCCAGCCGCAGGGGGGGACAGGGTTTTTCACCCCTCCACTTT	CASRRGGQGFSPLHF
TRBV5-5	TRBD1	-	TRBJ2-5	TGTGCCAGCAGCTCAAACCGGGACAGGGCCCCCAGGGGTGAGACCCAGTACTTC	CASSSNRDRAPRGETQYF
TRBV28	-	-	TRBJ2-7	TGTGCCAGCCACTTAACAGGTACCTACGAGCAGTACTTC	CASHLTGTYEQYF
TRBV27	TRBD2	-	TRBJ2-1	TGTGCCAGCAGTTTGGTAGCGGGAGGCTACAATGAGCAGTTCTTC	CASSLVAGGYNEQFF
TRBV11-2	TRBD2	-	TRBJ2-5	TGTGCCAGCAGCTTAGCCACCTCCAGCGGGGGGGCTAAAGAGACCCAGTACTTC	CASSLATSSGGAKETQYF
TRBV19	TRBD1	-	TRBJ1-5	TGTGCCAGTAGTATATTGGACAGGGCTAGCAATCAGCCCCAGCATTTT	CASSILDRASNQPQHF
TRBV19	-	-	TRBJ1-6	TGTGCCACCCGGTGGGCAGGGCGGACTACTTCACCCCTCCACTTT	CATRWAGRTTSPLHF
TRBV2	-	-	TRBJ2-3	TGTGCCAGCAGTGAAGCGCGCATGTCAGATACGCAGTATTTT	CASSEARMSDTQYF
TRBV7-9	TRBD2	few	TRBJ2-1	TGTGCCAGCAGCTTCACTAGCGGGGGTAAGCAGTTCTTC	CASSFTSGGKQFF
TRBV30	-	-	TRBJ1-2	TGTGCCTGGCTGCAGGGGACACCTAACTATGGCTACACCTTC	CAWLQGTPNYGYTF
TRBV4-2	TRBD1	-	TRBJ2-3	TGTGCCAGCAGCCAAACCGGGACAGGGGGACCAGATACGCAGTATTTT	CASSQTGTGGPDTQYF
TRBV11-2	-	-	TRBJ1-4	TGTGCCAGCAGCTTACAAGAGCGGCCTGAAAAACTGTTTTTT	CASSLQERPEKLFF
TRBV7-9	-	-	TRBJ1-2	TGTGCCAGCAGTTTGACACCAGGCTCTGGCTACACCTTC	CASSLTPGSGYTF